The text below deals with one TCR beta chain. What it binds is unknown. One end of the junction does not line up with germline, which may come from a read error. The sample comes from a study of CD4+ T cells in melanoma. Study-wide results and caveats: CD8+ T cell, macrophage and B cell function reportedly correlated with neoantigen-specific CD4+ T cells. Diverse differentiation states were reported for melanoma neoantigen-specific CD4+ T cells.

The assay was immunoSEQ multiplex PCR, and TCRdb's table has in-frame clones only and misses some. The sample lists approximately 14,000 clones, roughly 69% occurring once. CDR1 MNHNY and CDR2 SVGAGI come from the germline V gene (reference sequence). CDR3 size: 13 residues. This chain links TRBV6-6 with TRBJ1-5, with D unclear. Sequenced input: cells from a culture (not recorded whether cultured in vitro). The source is a human donor with melanoma. CDR3 sequence reads: CASSAGEGQPQHF. CDR3 nucleotides: TGCGCCAGCAGTGCGGGTGAGGGACAGCCCCAGCATTTT.